These 14 T cell receptor beta chains share one sample of origin, sequenced in a study of cytomegalovirus exposure and HLA in healthy donors. PCR primers comprised 60 Vbeta and 13 Jbeta primers. Libraries were prepared by immunoSEQ multiplex PCR; TCRdb keeps only in-frame clonotypes and omits some of them. The sample has some 170,000 clones; just over 70% are singletons. Input material: PBMCs. All receptors come from a human donor in good health.

The count of this clone is one. The chain's CDR3 is CASSQTTGVEQYF. The CDR3 DNA sequence: TGTGCCAGCAGTCAGACCACGGGGGTCGAGCAGTACTTC. The genes are TRBV2 and TRBJ2-7; D may be TRBD2 (6 bases). V lost 5 bases to trimming and J lost 6 bases, with 14 bases between them. CDR1 is SNHLY and CDR2 is FYNNEI in the germline V gene. This CDR3 region has 13 residues.

This clone was seen only a few times. The chain joins TRBV2 to TRBJ2-3, with 11 bases that match TRBD2. Germline V gene data show CDR1 as SNHLY and CDR2 as FYNNEI. There are 16 residues in the CDR3. V lost 6 bases, J lost 0 bases, and 5 bases stayed unmatched. CDR3 DNA: TGTGCCAGCAGCAGGACTAGCGGGCCCAGCACAGATACGCAGTATTTT. It translates to CASSRTSGPSTDTQYF.

The J gene is TRBJ2-3, the V gene TRBV2, with TRBD2 matching over 11 bases. The CDR3 covers 20 residues. Germline V lookup: CDR1 SNHLY, CDR2 FYNNEI. After removal of 4 bases from V and 0 bases from J, the junction contained 15 bases not matched to a gene. In nucleotides, the CDR3 is TGTGCCAGCAGTGTAACTAGCGGGGGCTTCCAGGCGAGGAGCACAGATACGCAGTATTTT. This encodes CASSVTSGGFQARSTDTQYF. The variable domain in full, with the rest retrieved from reference TRBV2 and TRBJ2-3, is EPEVTQTPSHQVTQMGQEVILRCVPISNHLYFYWYRQILGQKVEFLVSFYNNEISEKSEIFDDQFSVERPDGSNFTLKIRSTKLEDSAMYFCASSVTSGGFQARSTDTQYFGPGTRLTVL.

The V gene is TRBV27, the J gene TRBJ1-5; tentative D call: TRBD1 (5 bases). The CDR3 contains 13 residues. Germline V gene lookup returns CDR1 MNHEY and CDR2 SMNVEV (reference sequence). The germline V and J ends were trimmed by 7 bases and 7 bases, with 14 bases remaining between them. The CDR3 nucleotides are TGTGCCAGCACTAGGGGCCTCGGCCAGCCCCAGCATTTT. Encoded protein: CASTRGLGQPQHF.

The CDR3 nucleotides are TGTGCCAGCAGCTTAGATCCAGGGGAATATCAGCCCCAGCATTTT. Encoded protein: CASSLDPGEYQPQHF. The J gene is TRBJ1-5, the V gene TRBV11-2; D perhaps matches TRBD1 (6 bases). Per germline, CDR1 SGHAT and CDR2 FQNNGV. The germline V and J ends were trimmed by 0 bases and 5 bases, with 11 bases remaining between them. The CDR3 consists of 15 residues. The whole variable domain, filled in from reference TRBV11-2 and TRBJ1-5, reads EAGVAQSPRYKIIEKRQSVAFWCNPISGHATLYWYQQILGQGPKLLIQFQNNGVVDDSQLPKDRFSAERLKGVDSTLKIQPAKLEDSAVYLCASSLDPGEYQPQHFGDGTRLSIL.

The J gene is TRBJ2-2, the V gene TRBV25-1; the D gene is possibly TRBD2 (7 bases). This CDR3 is 14 amino acids long. Trimming stripped 7 bases from V and 5 bases from J, with 14 bases between. Germline CDR1 reads MGHDK; CDR2 reads SYGVNS. The CDR3 bases are TGTGCCAGCACGGTCGGGGGGCCAACCGGGGAGCTGTTTTTT. It yields the protein CASTVGGPTGELFF.

The chain has TRBV15 and TRBJ2-4; TRBD2 aligns across 10 bases. CDR1 LNHNV and CDR2 YYDKDF come from the germline V gene (reference sequence). There are 17 residues in the CDR3. V lost 2 bases to trimming and J lost 2 bases; unmatched junction nucleotides: 6. Written as DNA, the CDR3 is TGTGCCACCAGCAGACCCAGCGGGGGGGCTCCCAAAAACATTCAGTACTTC. This translates into CATSRPSGGAPKNIQYF. Combining the CDR3 with reference TRBV15 and TRBJ2-4 gives the whole variable domain DAMVIQNPRYQVTQFGKPVTLSCSQTLNHNVMYWYQQKSSQAPKLLFHYYDKDFNNEADTPDNFQSRRPNTSFCFLDIRSPGLGDTAMYLCATSRPSGGAPKNIQYFGAGTRLSVL.

This sequence joins TRBV7-3 and TRBJ1-2; D may be TRBD1 (6 bases). Trimming removed 1 base from V and 8 bases from J, with 14 bases in between. This CDR3 has 14 residues. Germline CDR1 reads SGHTA; CDR2 reads FQGTGA. Here the CDR3 reads CASSLRAGDGGYTF. The DNA for the CDR3 is TGTGCCAGCAGCTTAAGGGCAGGGGATGGAGGCTACACCTTC.

This chain joins TRBV7-9 and TRBJ1-1, with a weak D call TRBD1 (5 bases). CDR1 and CDR2 from the germline V gene are SEHNR and FQNEAQ (reference sequence). The CDR3 totals 15 residues. V lost 8 bases and J 0 bases, leaving 16 bases between the germline ends. The CDR3 region has the DNA TGTGCCAGCGTGCCAGGTGCGGACATGAACACTGAAGCTTTCTTT. Residues: CASVPGADMNTEAFF.

The table lists this clone with a count of one. The chain is built from TRBV7-9 and TRBJ2-1; TRBD2 aligns across 9 bases. This CDR3 comprises 18 residues. Germline V CDR1 and CDR2: SEHNR, FQNEAQ (reference sequence). The trim removed 0 bases at V and 8 bases at J, leaving 14 bases unmatched. CDR3 nucleotides: TGTGCCAGCAGCTTAGCGGTCGCTTGGCGGGGGGGCGTTGATGAGCAGTTCTTC. Amino acid sequence: CASSLAVAWRGGVDEQFF.

Regarding this clone: One end of the junction does not line up with germline, which may come from a read error. The chain is built from TRBV7-9 and TRBJ2-5, with a weak D call TRBD2 (6 bases). The CDR3 is made up of 13 amino acids. In germline, CDR1 is SEHNR, CDR2 FQNEAQ (reference sequence). The CDR3 loop is CSSSLAAQETQYF. The CDR3 DNA follows: TGTTCCAGCAGCTTAGCGGCCCAAGAGACCCAGTACTTC.

This clone was seen once. This chain joins TRBV4-1 and TRBJ2-7, with 7 bases fitting TRBD1. V shed 0 bases and J 3 bases; nucleotides not matched to a gene: 5. Germline V CDR1 and CDR2: MGHRA, YSYEKL. The CDR3 runs 15 residues. The CDR3 is CASSQDWDSLYEQYF. The CDR3 DNA reads TGCGCCAGCAGCCAAGATTGGGACAGCCTCTACGAGCAGTACTTC.

This clone came up a few times. The chain is built from TRBV7-8 and TRBJ1-3, with TRBD1 as a possible D gene (5 bases). The CDR3 length is 16 residues. The germline gives CDR1 SGHVS, CDR2 FQNEAQ. Between the trimmed V and J ends, which lost 5 bases and 0 bases, there was a span of 14 bases. This CDR3 is CASSPGLQNSGNTIYF. The CDR3 coding sequence is TGTGCCAGCAGCCCGGGACTGCAGAACTCTGGAAACACCATATATTTT.

This clone has only one observation. The rearrangement uses TRBV13 and TRBJ2-1, with D hard to call. Germline CDR1 and CDR2: PRHDT and FYEKMQ (reference sequence). Trimming stripped 1 base from V and 10 bases from J, with 5 bases between. The CDR3 has 11 residues. CDR3 residues: CASSLVQEQFF. The CDR3, as DNA: TGTGCCAGCAGCTTAGTCCAAGAGCAGTTCTTC.